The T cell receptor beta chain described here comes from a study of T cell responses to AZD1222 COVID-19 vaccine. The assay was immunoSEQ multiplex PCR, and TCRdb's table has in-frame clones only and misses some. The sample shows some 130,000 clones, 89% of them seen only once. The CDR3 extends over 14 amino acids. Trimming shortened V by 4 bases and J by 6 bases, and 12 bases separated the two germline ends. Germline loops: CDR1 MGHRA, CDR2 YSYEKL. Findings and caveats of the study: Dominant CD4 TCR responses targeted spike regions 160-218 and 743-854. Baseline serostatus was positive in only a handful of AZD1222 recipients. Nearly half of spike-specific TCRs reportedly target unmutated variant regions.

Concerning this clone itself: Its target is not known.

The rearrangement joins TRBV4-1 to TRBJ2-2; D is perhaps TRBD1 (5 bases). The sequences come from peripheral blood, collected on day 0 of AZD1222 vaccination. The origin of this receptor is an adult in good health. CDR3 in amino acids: CASSPSGLAGELFF. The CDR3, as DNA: TGCGCCAGCAGCCCCTCAGGGCTCGCCGGGGAGCTGTTTTTT.